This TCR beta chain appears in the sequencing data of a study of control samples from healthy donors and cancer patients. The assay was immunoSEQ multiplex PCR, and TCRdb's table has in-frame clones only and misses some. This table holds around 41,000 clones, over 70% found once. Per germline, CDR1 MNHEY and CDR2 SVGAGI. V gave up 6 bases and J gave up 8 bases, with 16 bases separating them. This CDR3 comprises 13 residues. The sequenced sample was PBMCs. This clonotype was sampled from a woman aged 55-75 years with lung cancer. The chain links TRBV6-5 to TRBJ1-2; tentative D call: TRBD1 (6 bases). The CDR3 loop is CASRTGQGMGYTF. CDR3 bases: TGTGCCAGCAGGACGGGGCAGGGGATGGGCTACACCTTC.